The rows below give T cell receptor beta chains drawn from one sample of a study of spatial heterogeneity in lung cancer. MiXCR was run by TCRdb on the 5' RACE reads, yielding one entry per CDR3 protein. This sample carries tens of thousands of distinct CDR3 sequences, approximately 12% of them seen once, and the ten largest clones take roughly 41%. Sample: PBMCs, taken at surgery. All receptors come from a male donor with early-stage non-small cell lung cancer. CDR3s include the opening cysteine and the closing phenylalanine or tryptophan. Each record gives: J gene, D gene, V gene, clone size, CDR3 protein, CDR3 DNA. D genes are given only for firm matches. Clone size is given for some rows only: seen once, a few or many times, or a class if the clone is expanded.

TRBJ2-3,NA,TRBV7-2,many,CASSLVSPRTDTQYF,TGTGCCAGCAGCTTAGTTAGTCCTCGCACAGATACGCAGTATTTT
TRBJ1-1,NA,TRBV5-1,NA,CASSLQGLSTEAFF,TGCGCCAGCAGCTTGCAGGGGTTAAGCACTGAAGCTTTCTTT
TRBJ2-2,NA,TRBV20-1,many,CSARDSRGRAGELFF,TGCAGTGCTAGAGATAGCAGGGGCCGGGCCGGGGAGCTGTTTTTT
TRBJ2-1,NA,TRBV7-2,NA,CASSLVGGGTWSLNEQFF,TGTGCCAGCAGCTTAGTCGGCGGCGGGACCTGGTCTCTTAATGAGCAGTTCTTC
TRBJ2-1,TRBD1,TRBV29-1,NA,CSVDEGQGRIEQFF,TGCAGCGTTGATGAAGGACAGGGCAGAATCGAGCAGTTCTTC
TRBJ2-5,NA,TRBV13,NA,CASSLGLASDRIGTQYF,TGTGCCAGCAGCTTAGGCCTAGCTAGCGATCGGATCGGGACCCAGTACTTC
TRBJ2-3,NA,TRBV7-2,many,CASSSPRGERYPPHTQYF,TGTGCCAGCAGCTCCCCCAGAGGGGAGCGGTATCCCCCGCATACGCAGTATTTT
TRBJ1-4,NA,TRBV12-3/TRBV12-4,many,CASSLGFLGEKLFF,TGTGCCAGCAGTTTAGGTTTTCTTGGGGAAAAACTGTTTTTT
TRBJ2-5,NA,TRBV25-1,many,CASCRRETQYF,TGTGCCAGCTGCCGGAGGGAGACCCAGTACTTC
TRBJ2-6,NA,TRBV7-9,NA,CASSIPGANILTF,TGTGCCAGCAGTATCCCTGGGGCCAACATCCTGACTTTC
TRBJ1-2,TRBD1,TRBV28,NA,CASSLGQGAAGYTF,TGTGCCAGCAGTCTCGGACAGGGGGCCGCTGGCTACACCTTC
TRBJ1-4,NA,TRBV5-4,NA,CASSGSSGRAGEKLFF,TGTGCCAGCAGTGGCAGCTCAGGCAGGGCGGGAGAAAAACTGTTTTTT
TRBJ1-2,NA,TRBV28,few,CASSLFPPDYGYTF,TGTGCCAGCAGTTTATTTCCCCCGGACTATGGCTACACCTTC
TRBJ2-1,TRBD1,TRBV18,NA,CASSPWGQGSRSNEQFF,TGTGCCAGCTCACCTTGGGGACAGGGAAGTAGGTCCAATGAGCAGTTCTTC
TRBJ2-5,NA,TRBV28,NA,CASSFSGTKQETQYF,TGTGCCAGCAGTTTTTCGGGAACAAAACAAGAGACCCAGTACTTC
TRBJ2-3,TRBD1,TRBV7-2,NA,CASSLIRRGQGRGTDTQYF,TGTGCCAGCAGCTTAATTCGCCGGGGACAGGGTCGGGGCACAGATACGCAGTATTTT
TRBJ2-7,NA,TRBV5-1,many,CASSSTLGSGSFEQYF,TGCGCCAGCAGCTCCACCCTGGGAAGCGGCTCTTTCGAGCAGTACTTC
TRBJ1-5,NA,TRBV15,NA,CATSREGQSNQPQHF,TGTGCCACCAGCAGAGAGGGGCAGAGCAATCAGCCCCAGCATTTT
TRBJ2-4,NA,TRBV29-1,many,CSAQTVQYIQYF,TGCAGCGCTCAGACCGTACAATACATTCAGTACTTC
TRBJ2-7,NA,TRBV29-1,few,CSVGEGPYEQYF,TGCAGCGTTGGCGAGGGACCCTACGAGCAGTACTTC
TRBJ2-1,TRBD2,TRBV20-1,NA,CSGLLAGGKINEQFF,TGCAGTGGACTACTAGCGGGAGGAAAAATCAATGAGCAGTTCTTC
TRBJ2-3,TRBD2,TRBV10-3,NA,CAISESGLAGGLDTQYF,TGTGCCATCAGTGAGTCGGGGCTAGCGGGGGGCCTGGATACGCAGTATTTT
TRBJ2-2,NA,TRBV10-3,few,CAISAGGLLESGELFF,TGTGCCATCAGCGCCGGGGGCCTCCTGGAGTCCGGGGAGCTGTTTTTT
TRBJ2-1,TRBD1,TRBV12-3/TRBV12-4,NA,CASSPRQGAHEQFF,TGTGCCAGCAGTCCCCGACAGGGGGCGCATGAGCAGTTCTTC
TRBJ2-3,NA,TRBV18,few,CASSQKMAGGTDTQYF,TGTGCCAGCTCACAAAAGATGGCAGGCGGCACAGATACGCAGTATTTT
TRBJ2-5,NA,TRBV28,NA,CASSSPGTSQETQYF,TGTGCCAGCAGTTCCCCCGGGACTTCTCAAGAGACCCAGTACTTC
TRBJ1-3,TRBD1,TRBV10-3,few,CAVNPTGLEGNTIYF,TGTGCCGTCAATCCGACAGGGCTCGAGGGAAACACCATATATTTT
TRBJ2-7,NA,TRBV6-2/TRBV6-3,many,CASITTSSYEQYF,TGTGCCAGCATTACAACGAGCTCCTACGAGCAGTACTTC
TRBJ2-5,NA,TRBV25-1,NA,CASSEAGRETQYF,TGTGCCAGCAGTGAGGCAGGGCGTGAGACCCAGTACTTC
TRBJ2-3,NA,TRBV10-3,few,CAIRTDRSTDTQYF,TGTGCCATCAGGACCGACAGGAGCACAGATACGCAGTATTTT
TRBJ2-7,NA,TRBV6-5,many,CASSFSGHWYF,TGTGCCAGCAGTTTCTCAGGGCATTGGTACTTC
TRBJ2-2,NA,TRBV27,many,CASTLWLGANTGELFF,TGTGCCAGCACCCTCTGGCTGGGGGCGAACACCGGGGAGCTGTTTTTT
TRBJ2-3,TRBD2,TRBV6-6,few,CASSSQRGGRTDTQYF,TGTGCCAGCAGTTCACAGCGGGGAGGCCGCACAGATACGCAGTATTTT
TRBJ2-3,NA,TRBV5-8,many,CASSSGLGRGTQYF,TGTGCCAGCAGTTCAGGACTGGGGCGGGGTACGCAGTATTTT
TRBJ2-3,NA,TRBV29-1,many,CSAGDNTDTQYF,TGCAGCGCCGGGGACAACACAGATACGCAGTATTTT
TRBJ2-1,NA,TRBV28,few,CASSSRLGLLFYNEQFF,TGTGCCAGCAGTTCCAGACTAGGCCTGTTGTTTTACAATGAGCAGTTCTTC
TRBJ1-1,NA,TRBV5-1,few,CASSRDVNTEAFF,TGCGCCAGCAGCCGGGACGTGAACACTGAAGCTTTCTTT
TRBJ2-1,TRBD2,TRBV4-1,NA,CASSQDRGSGLVPLNEQFF,TGCGCCAGCAGCCAAGATAGGGGTTCTGGACTAGTCCCTCTCAATGAGCAGTTCTTC
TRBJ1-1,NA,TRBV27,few,CASSLSPGGNTEAFF,TGTGCCAGCAGTTTATCGCCAGGCGGAAACACTGAAGCTTTCTTT
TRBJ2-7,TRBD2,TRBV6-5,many,CASRERGGSYEQYF,TGTGCCAGCAGGGAGCGGGGGGGATCCTACGAGCAGTACTTC
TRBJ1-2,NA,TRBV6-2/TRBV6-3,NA,CASSSQGAYGYTF,TGTGCCAGCAGTTCGCAGGGAGCCTATGGCTACACCTTC
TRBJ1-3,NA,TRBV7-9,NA,CASSPDIGSGNTIYF,TGTGCCAGCAGCCCTGACATAGGCTCTGGAAACACCATATATTTT